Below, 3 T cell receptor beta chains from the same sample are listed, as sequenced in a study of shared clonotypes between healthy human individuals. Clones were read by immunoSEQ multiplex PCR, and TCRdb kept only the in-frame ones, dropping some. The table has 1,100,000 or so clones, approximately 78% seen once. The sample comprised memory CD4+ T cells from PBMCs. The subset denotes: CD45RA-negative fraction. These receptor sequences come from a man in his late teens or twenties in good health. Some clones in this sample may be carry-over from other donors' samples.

The CDR3 here is CASSRVGNQPQHF. The CDR3, as DNA: TGTGCCAGCTCTCGGGTCGGCAATCAGCCCCAGCATTTT. The chain has TRBV5-8 and TRBJ1-5; no clear D. Germline CDR1 reads SGHTS; CDR2 reads YDEGEE. CDR3 length: 13 residues. Trimming left V 7 bases short and J 2 bases short, with 10 bases between.

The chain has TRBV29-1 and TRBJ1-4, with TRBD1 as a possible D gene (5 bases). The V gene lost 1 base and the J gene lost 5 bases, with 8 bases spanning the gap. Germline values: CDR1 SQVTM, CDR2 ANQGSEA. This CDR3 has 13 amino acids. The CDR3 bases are TGCAGCGTTGAAGGGGGCCAGAATGAAAAACTGTTTTTT. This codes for CSVEGGQNEKLFF.

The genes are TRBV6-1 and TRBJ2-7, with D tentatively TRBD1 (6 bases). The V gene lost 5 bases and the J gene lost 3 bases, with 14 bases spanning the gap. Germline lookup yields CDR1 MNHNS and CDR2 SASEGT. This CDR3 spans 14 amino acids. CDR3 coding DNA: TGTGCCAGCAGTACAAACCAGGGGATCTACGAGCAGTACTTC. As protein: CASSTNQGIYEQYF.